There are many counts of the clone carrying this TCR beta chain. Its cognate antigen is unknown. Using RNA transcripts as the source, TCR beta CDR3 regions were amplified. The primer set for the first-round RT-PCR of the TCR CDR3 was HTBI. TCRdb re-called the multiplex PCR reads with MiXCR, one entry per CDR3 protein. The sample contains about 660,000 distinct CDR3 sequences, 45% of which appear only once. The data originate from a study of T cells in Graves' hyperthyroidism and ophthalmopathy. Study-wide results and limits: Most expanded thyroid clonotypes above 0.001 also appeared in blood. A model of 13 V-J features distinguished ophthalmopathy from stable hyperthyroidism.

V was pared by 5 bases and J by 4 bases, with 14 bases between. This CDR3 comprises 14 residues. Germline CDR1 is SGHTA and CDR2 is FQGNSA. Orbital computed tomography and thyroid ultrasound, together with serum TRAb and thyroxine and clinical symptoms, were used for diagnoses. This clonotype originated in an adult man with Graves' disease, either hyperthyroidism or ophthalmopathy (not recorded which). The chain is built from TRBV7-2 and TRBJ1-1; a possible D gene is TRBD1 (6 bases). Source material: peripheral blood or thyroid tissue (not recorded which). The CDR3, as DNA: TGTGCCAGCAGCCGCGGGGGCTCGAGCACTGAAGCTTTCTTT. This codes for CASSRGGSSTEAFF.